This T cell receptor beta chain was documented in a study of blood T cells in healthy people across ages. A second PCR of about 7 to 12 cycles used a sample-barcoded 5' primer and a J-beta primer mix. TCRdb analysed the 5' RACE reads with MiXCR anew, one entry per CDR3 protein. The sample carries hundreds of thousands of distinct CDR3 sequences, 29% recorded once. This clonotype came up a few times. Antigen unknown. Germline-derived CDR1 and CDR2 are MRHNA and SNTAGT. This CDR3 contains 15 residues. V was clipped by 5 bases and J by 1 base, with 12 bases between them. Regarding the study as a whole: Naive and antigen-experienced cells were not separated, limiting conclusive comparison. Long-lived donors exceeded aged donors in naive CD4+ cells and diversity.

Sequences were obtained from blood. The chain joins TRBV6-4 to TRBJ1-3, with D uncertain. This clonotype originated in a woman aged 80 or over in good health. CDR3 coding DNA: TGTGCCAGCAGTACCAGAGGCGGATCTGGAAACACCATATATTTT. Translated: CASSTRGGSGNTIYF.